The 22 T cell receptor beta chains listed next were all sequenced from one sample in a study of blood T cell repertoires in COVID-19. TCRdb keeps only in-frame clones here, not all; method: immunoSEQ multiplex PCR. The repertoire holds about 250,000 clones, with roughly 87% as singletons. Sample: PBMCs or T cells enriched from blood (not recorded which). These TCRs come from a woman under 40 with acute COVID-19.

The rearrangement links TRBV19 to TRBJ2-3; TRBD2 matches 7 bases. This CDR3 region has 13 residues. V was clipped by 3 bases and J by 5 bases; unmatched bases: 2. The germline V gene encodes CDR1 LNHDA and CDR2 SQIVND (reference sequence). For the CDR3, the DNA is TGTGCCAGTAGTATTGGCGGGGGAGATACGCAGTATTTT. Encoded protein: CASSIGGGDTQYF.

This chain connects TRBV5-1 to TRBJ1-1, with D possibly TRBD1 on 5 matching bases. This CDR3 has 14 residues. The V gene lost 0 bases and the J gene lost 11 bases, with 17 bases spanning the gap. Germline V gives CDR1 SGHRS, CDR2 YFSETQ. The CDR3 region is CASSLEGGGAEAFF. CDR3 bases: TGCGCCAGCAGCTTGGAGGGTGGAGGGGCCGAGGCTTTCTTT.

The chain links TRBV7-6 to TRBJ2-3, with 12 bases that match TRBD2. V was pared by 8 bases and J by 5 bases, with 11 bases of the junction left unmatched. The germline V gene encodes CDR1 SGHVS and CDR2 FNYEAQ. The CDR3 covers 16 residues. In nucleotides, the CDR3 is TGTGCCAGCGGGTGGACTAGCGGGGAGCAAGAAGATACGCAGTATTTT. Translating gives CASGWTSGEQEDTQYF.

This chain links TRBV7-9 with TRBJ1-3, with 8 nucleotides matching TRBD1. This CDR3 region has 17 residues. Germline V lookup: CDR1 SEHNR, CDR2 FQNEAQ (reference sequence). The V segment lost 0 bases and the J segment 0 bases; nucleotides outside the gene matches: 4. This chain's CDR3 is CASSLAYTGGSGNTIYF. For the CDR3, the DNA is TGTGCCAGCAGCTTAGCGTATACAGGGGGCTCTGGAAACACCATATATTTT.

The chain combines TRBV10-3 with TRBJ2-2, with D possibly TRBD1 on 6 matching bases. This CDR3 spans 15 amino acids. Germline V gene lookup returns CDR1 ENHRY and CDR2 SYGVKD. V was pared by 5 bases and J by 0 bases, with 10 bases between. Here the CDR3 reads CAISSGTTNTGELFF. DNA for the CDR3: TGTGCCATCAGTTCCGGGACAACGAACACCGGGGAGCTGTTTTTT.

The chain combines TRBV6-1 with TRBJ1-1; 7 positions match TRBD1. This CDR3 comprises 16 residues. The V and J ends lost 0 bases and 0 bases, in that order; junction bases with no gene match: 4. Germline-derived CDR1 and CDR2 are MNHNS and SASEGT. The CDR3 loop is CASSEAQGEMNTEAFF. CDR3 in DNA: TGTGCCAGCAGTGAAGCCCAGGGGGAAATGAACACTGAAGCTTTCTTT.

This rearrangement joins TRBV11-2 to TRBJ1-1, with 7 bases aligning to TRBD1. Trimming took 0 bases from V and 6 from J; bases not matched to a gene: 4. CDR3 size: 14 residues. Per germline, CDR1 SGHAT and CDR2 FQNNGV. CDR3 coding DNA: TGTGCCAGCAGCTTAGACCACAGGGGCCCTGAAGCTTTCTTT. Amino acids: CASSLDHRGPEAFF.

This chain links TRBV27 with TRBJ1-5, with 7 positions matching TRBD1. The CDR3 totals 15 residues. Germline trimming cut 5 bases from V and 5 bases from J; bases unmatched to any gene: 9. The germline gives CDR1 MNHEY, CDR2 SMNVEV (reference sequence). The CDR3: CASSIADRAYQPQHF. As DNA, the CDR3 is TGTGCCAGCAGTATAGCCGACAGGGCGTATCAGCCCCAGCATTTT.

V gene TRBV4-3 combines with J gene TRBJ2-2; 7 bases match TRBD1. V shed 5 bases, J shed 0 bases, and the junction held 3 bases outside the gene matches. The germline V gene encodes CDR1 LGHNA and CDR2 YSLEER. The length of the CDR3 is 15 residues. DNA of the CDR3: TGCGCCAGCAGCAACAGGGGAACGAACACCGGGGAGCTGTTTTTT. It yields the protein CASSNRGTNTGELFF.

V and J are TRBV12-5 and TRBJ2-5; 9 bases map to TRBD1. Germline V gives CDR1 LGHNT, CDR2 FRNRAP. The CDR3 consists of 15 residues. J lost 5 bases, V lost 1 base, and 5 bases had no gene match. The CDR3 is CASGLGTGDVETQYF. Written as DNA, the CDR3 is TGTGCTAGTGGTTTGGGGACAGGGGATGTGGAGACCCAGTACTTC.

The V gene is TRBV6-5, the J gene TRBJ2-7; D gene uncertain. The CDR3 covers 14 residues. From germline, CDR1 is MNHEY and CDR2 SVGAGI. V lost 3 bases and J 0 bases, leaving 9 bases between the germline ends. CDR3 nucleotides: TGTGCCAGCAGTTATGGGCACAGCTCCTACGAGCAGTACTTC. This gives the protein CASSYGHSSYEQYF.

This chain links TRBV5-1 with TRBJ2-7; a possible D gene is TRBD1 (6 bases). Looked up from germline, CDR1 is SGHRS and CDR2 is YFSETQ. V shed 5 bases and J shed 2 bases, with 14 bases lying between them. This CDR3 comprises 14 residues. CDR3 sequence (DNA): TGCGCCAGCAGAATAACGGGACAAGCCTACGAGCAGTACTTC. Translation gives CASRITGQAYEQYF.

This chain links TRBV29-1 with TRBJ1-2; D call uncertain. The V and J ends lost 0 bases and 8 bases respectively, with 16 bases between them. The CDR3 has 14 amino acids. Germline lookup yields CDR1 SQVTM and CDR2 ANQGSEA. CDR3 nucleotides: TGCAGCGTTGAAGATACGGTCTCGGGTAGAGGCTACACCTTC. Amino acid sequence: CSVEDTVSGRGYTF.

The chain joins TRBV5-1 to TRBJ1-2; 9 bases are a match to TRBD1. V shed 5 bases and J 4 bases; nucleotides not matched to a gene: 9. This CDR3 comprises 15 residues. Per germline, CDR1 SGHRS and CDR2 YFSETQ. The chain's CDR3 is CASSSQGADLYGYTF. The CDR3 DNA reads TGCGCCAGCAGTTCACAGGGGGCGGACCTCTATGGCTACACCTTC.

The chain couples TRBV3-1 (or the pseudogene TRBV3-2) to TRBJ2-5, with 8 nucleotides matching TRBD2. The germline V gene has CDR1 LGHDT and CDR2 YNNKEL (reference sequence). The V segment lost 4 bases and the J segment 2 bases; nucleotides outside the gene matches: 3. The CDR3 is 14 amino acids. The CDR3 DNA follows: TGTGCCAGCAGCCCGGGGGGGTCGCAAGAGACCCAGTACTTC. Encoded protein: CASSPGGSQETQYF.

The chain carries TRBV10-2 and TRBJ2-1, with 11 nucleotides matching TRBD2. V lost 6 bases and J lost 5; bases outside the gene matches: 3. Per germline, CDR1 WSHSY and CDR2 SAAADI. The CDR3 contains 14 residues. CDR3 protein: CASRVAGGHNEQFF. For the CDR3, the DNA is TGCGCCAGCAGGGTAGCGGGGGGGCACAATGAGCAGTTCTTC.

This chain links TRBV6-5 with TRBJ1-2; 7 bases are shared with TRBD1. After removal of 2 bases from V and 4 bases from J, the junction contained 7 bases not matched to a gene. The CDR3 covers 15 residues. The germline V gene has CDR1 MNHEY and CDR2 SVGAGI. CDR3 sequence: CASSYQTGPVYGYTF. The CDR3 nucleotides read TGTGCCAGCAGTTACCAGACAGGGCCCGTCTATGGCTACACCTTC.

The chain employs TRBV12-3 or TRBV12-4 and TRBJ2-1; D unclear. The CDR3 runs 13 residues. The V end lost 6 bases, the J end lost 8 bases, and 14 bases lay between the germline ends. CDR3 nucleotides: TGTGCCAGCAGATCGTCGGGTGCAGATGAGCAGTTCTTC. It yields the protein CASRSSGADEQFF.

Comment on this clone: The sample holds other DNA sequences that translate to the same CDR3. This sequence joins TRBV10-1 and TRBJ2-2; TRBD1 matches at 9 bases. Germline trimming cut 5 bases from V and 7 bases from J; bases unmatched to any gene: 11. The germline V gene encodes CDR1 WNHNN and CDR2 SYGVQD (reference sequence). This CDR3 is 16 amino acids long. The CDR3 spells CASSKTGTGLDGELFF. The CDR3 bases are TGCGCCAGCAGTAAAACCGGGACAGGGTTGGACGGGGAGCTGTTTTTT.

There are a few counts of this clone. The chain combines TRBV7-9 with TRBJ2-7; a possible D gene is TRBD2 (5 bases). Deletions cut 6 bases from V and 6 bases from J, with 15 bases between. This CDR3 is 13 amino acids long. Germline V CDR1 and CDR2: SEHNR, FQNEAQ (reference sequence). The CDR3 spells CASRELVFGEQYF. The DNA for the CDR3 is TGTGCCAGCAGGGAACTAGTTTTTGGCGAGCAGTACTTC.

This clone was seen more than once but under ten times. The chain's CDR3 is CASSQGARGYTF. CDR3 coding DNA: TGTGCCAGTAGTCAGGGGGCGCGCGGCTACACCTTC. The chain couples TRBV19 to TRBJ1-2; 8 nucleotides line up with TRBD1. The CDR3 is 12 residues long. With V trimmed by 5 bases and J by 8 bases, 4 bases remained unmatched. Germline V gene lookup returns CDR1 LNHDA and CDR2 SQIVND (reference sequence).

Worth noting for this clone: A junction end diverges from the germline sequence, so it may reflect a read error. The chain is built from TRBV7-7 and TRBJ2-2; 8 bases are a match to TRBD1. The CDR3 spans 16 residues. Looked up from germline, CDR1 is SSHAT and CDR2 is FNYEAQ (reference sequence). The CDR3: CASTSGQGASTGELFF. CDR3 bases: TGTGCTAGCACCTCGGGCCAGGGGGCTAGCACCGGGGAGCTGTTTTTT.